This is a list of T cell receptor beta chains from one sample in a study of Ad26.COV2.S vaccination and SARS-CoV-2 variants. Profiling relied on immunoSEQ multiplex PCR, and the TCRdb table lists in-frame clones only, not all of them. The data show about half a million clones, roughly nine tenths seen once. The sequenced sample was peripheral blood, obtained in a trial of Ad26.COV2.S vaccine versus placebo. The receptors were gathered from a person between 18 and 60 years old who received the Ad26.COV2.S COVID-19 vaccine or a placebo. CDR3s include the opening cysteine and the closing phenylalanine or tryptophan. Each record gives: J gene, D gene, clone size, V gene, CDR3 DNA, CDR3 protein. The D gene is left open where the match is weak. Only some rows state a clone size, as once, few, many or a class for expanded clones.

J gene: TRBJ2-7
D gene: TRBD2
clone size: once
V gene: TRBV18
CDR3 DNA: TGTGCCAGCTCACCTGGCCTAGCGGGTAAATACGAGCAGTACTTC
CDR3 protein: CASSPGLAGKYEQYF

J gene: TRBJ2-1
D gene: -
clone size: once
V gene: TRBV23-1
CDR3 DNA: TGCGCCAGCGGCCGACCGGAGGGGACACAATGTGAGCAGTTCTTC
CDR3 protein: CASGRPEGTQCEQFF

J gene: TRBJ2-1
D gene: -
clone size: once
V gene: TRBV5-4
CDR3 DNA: TGTGCCAGCAGCTTGGTTTGGGGCCGCGAATCGAATGAGCAGTTCTTC
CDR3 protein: CASSLVWGRESNEQFF

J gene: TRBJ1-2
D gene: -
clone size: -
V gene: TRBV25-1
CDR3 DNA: TGTGCCAGCAGTGATCGTACAGATAGTGGCTACACCTTC
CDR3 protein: CASSDRTDSGYTF

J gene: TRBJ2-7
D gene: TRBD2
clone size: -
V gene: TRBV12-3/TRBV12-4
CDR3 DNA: TGTGCCAGCAGACTAGCGGGGGGGAACGAGCAGTACTTC
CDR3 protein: CASRLAGGNEQYF

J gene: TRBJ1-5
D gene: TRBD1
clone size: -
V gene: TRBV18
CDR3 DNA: TGTGCCAGCTCACCAAAACAGGGGGATCAGCCCCAGCATTTT
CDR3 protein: CASSPKQGDQPQHF

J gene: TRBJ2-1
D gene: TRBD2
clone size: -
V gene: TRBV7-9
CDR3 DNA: TGTGCCAGCAGCTTACCAACTAGCGGGCACTCCTACAATGAGCAGTTCTTC
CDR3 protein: CASSLPTSGHSYNEQFF

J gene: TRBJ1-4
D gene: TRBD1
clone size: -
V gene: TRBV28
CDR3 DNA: TGTGCCAGCAGTCCGGGACAGTATAATGAAAAACTGTTTTTT
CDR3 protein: CASSPGQYNEKLFF

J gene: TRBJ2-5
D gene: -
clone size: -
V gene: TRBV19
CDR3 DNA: TGTGCCAGTAGTATAGTCATCTCGGGACGAGAGACCCAGTACTTC
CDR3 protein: CASSIVISGRETQYF

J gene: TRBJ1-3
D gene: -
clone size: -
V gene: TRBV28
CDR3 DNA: TGTGCCAGCAGTCCCCTGGGGGGAAGCTCTGGAAACACCATATATTTT
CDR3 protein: CASSPLGGSSGNTIYF

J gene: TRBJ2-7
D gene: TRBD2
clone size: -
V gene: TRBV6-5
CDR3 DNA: TGTGCCAGCAGTTCCATAGCGGGAGCGGGGGAGCAGTACTTC
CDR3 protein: CASSSIAGAGEQYF

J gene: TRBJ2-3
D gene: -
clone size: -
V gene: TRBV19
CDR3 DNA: TGTGCCAGTAGTATTACGGGGCAGACTGATACGCAGTATTTT
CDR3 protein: CASSITGQTDTQYF

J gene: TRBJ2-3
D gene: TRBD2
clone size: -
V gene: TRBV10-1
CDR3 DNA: TGCGCCAGCAGTGAGGAGGGACTACCGGGGGATACGCAGTATTTT
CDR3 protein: CASSEEGLPGDTQYF

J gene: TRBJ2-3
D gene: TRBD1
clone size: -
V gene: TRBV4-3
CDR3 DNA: TGCGCCAGCAGCCACCTACTTATCACGGGACAGGGAGTCACAGATACGCAGTATTTT
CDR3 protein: CASSHLLITGQGVTDTQYF

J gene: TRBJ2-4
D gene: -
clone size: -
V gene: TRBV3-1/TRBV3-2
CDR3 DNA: TGTGCCAGCAGCCTGAGCGTGGCCAAAAACATTCAGTACTTC
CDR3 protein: CASSLSVAKNIQYF

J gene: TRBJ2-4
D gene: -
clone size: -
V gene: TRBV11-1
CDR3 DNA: TGTGCCAGCAGCGGTATAAGGGGGACAATGAGGAACATTCAGTACTTC
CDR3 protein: CASSGIRGTMRNIQYF

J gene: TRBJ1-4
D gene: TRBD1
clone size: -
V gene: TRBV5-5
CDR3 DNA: TGTGCCAGCAACAGACAGGGGGACGAAAAACTGTTTTTT
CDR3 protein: CASNRQGDEKLFF

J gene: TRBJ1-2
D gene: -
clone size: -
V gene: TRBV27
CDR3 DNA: TGTGCCAGCAGTTCGGGACCGCACTATGGCTACACCTTC
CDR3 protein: CASSSGPHYGYTF

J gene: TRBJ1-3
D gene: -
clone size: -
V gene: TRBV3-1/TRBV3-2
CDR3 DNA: TGTGCCAGCACCCAGTTCGAAGGAAACACCATATATTTT
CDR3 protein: CASTQFEGNTIYF

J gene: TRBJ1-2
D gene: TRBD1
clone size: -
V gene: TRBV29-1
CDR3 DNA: TGCAGCGTCGTGGTCGGACAGGGGAGATATGGCTACACCTTC
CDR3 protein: CSVVVGQGRYGYTF

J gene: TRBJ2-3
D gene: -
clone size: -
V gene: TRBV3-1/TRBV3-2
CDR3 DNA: TGTGCCAGCAGCCCTCTGGGCGGGGCCACAGATACGCAGTATTTT
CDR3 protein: CASSPLGGATDTQYF

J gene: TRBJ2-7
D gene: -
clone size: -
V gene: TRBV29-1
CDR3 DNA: TGCAGCGTTGTCTTAGCCAGGGGATGGTACGAGCAGTACTTC
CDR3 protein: CSVVLARGWYEQYF

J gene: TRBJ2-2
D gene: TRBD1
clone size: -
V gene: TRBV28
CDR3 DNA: TGTGCCAGCAGCCGCTCGGACAGGGGAGGCGGGGAGCTGTTTTTT
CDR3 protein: CASSRSDRGGGELFF

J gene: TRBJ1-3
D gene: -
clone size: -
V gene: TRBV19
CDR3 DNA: TGTGCCAGTAGTATTCGGGGTCAGTCTGGAAACACCATATATTTT
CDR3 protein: CASSIRGQSGNTIYF

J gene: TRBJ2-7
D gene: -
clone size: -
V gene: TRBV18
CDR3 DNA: TGTGCCAGCTCACCACCTGGGGGTTCAACCTACGAGCAGTACTTC
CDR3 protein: CASSPPGGSTYEQYF

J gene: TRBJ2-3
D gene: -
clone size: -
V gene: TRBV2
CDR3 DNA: TGTGCCAGCAGCAACCGACAACGAGATACGCAGTATTTT
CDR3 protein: CASSNRQRDTQYF

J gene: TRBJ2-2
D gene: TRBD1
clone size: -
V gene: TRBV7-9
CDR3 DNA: TGTGCCAGCAGCTTCGGACAGGGTTTAGGCACCGGGGAGCTGTTTTTT
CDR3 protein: CASSFGQGLGTGELFF

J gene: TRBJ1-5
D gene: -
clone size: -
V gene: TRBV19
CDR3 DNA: TGTGCCAGTAGTGGCCGAATAGGCCATCAGCCCCAGCATTTT
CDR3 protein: CASSGRIGHQPQHF

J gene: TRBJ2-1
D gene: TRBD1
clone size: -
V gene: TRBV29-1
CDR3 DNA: TGCAGCGTATACGACAGGGATCATTTTTACAATGAGCAGTTCTTC
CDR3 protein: CSVYDRDHFYNEQFF

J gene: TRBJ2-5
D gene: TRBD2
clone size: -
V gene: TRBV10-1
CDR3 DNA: TGCGCCAGCAAGACAAACCTAGCGGGGACTGGGGAGACCCAGTACTTC
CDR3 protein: CASKTNLAGTGETQYF

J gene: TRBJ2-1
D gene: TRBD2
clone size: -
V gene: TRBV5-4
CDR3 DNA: TGTGCCAGCAGCTTGACTAGCGGGAGGGCCGGCAATGAGCAGTTCTTC
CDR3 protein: CASSLTSGRAGNEQFF

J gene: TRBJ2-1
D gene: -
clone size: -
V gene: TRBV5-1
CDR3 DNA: TGCGCCAGCAGCTTGGATCCAGGCATGCCCGGCGGTGAGCAGTTCTTC
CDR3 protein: CASSLDPGMPGGEQFF

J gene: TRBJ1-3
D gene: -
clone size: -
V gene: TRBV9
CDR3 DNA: TGTGCCAGCAGCGTAGAGGGTGGCTCTGGAAACACCATATATTTT
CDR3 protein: CASSVEGGSGNTIYF

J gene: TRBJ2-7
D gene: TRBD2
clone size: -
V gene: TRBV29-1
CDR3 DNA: TGCAGCGTTGAATCGCGGGGGGGCTACGAGCAGTACTTC
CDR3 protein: CSVESRGGYEQYF

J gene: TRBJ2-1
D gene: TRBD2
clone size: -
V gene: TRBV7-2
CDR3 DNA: TGTGCCAGCAGCTTAGAGAGGCGGGGGGTTCTATACAATGAGCAGTTCTTC
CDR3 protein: CASSLERRGVLYNEQFF

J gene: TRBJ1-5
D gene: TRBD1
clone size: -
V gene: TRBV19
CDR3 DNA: TGTGCCAGTAGTATCGGACAGGGTTTCAATCAGCCCCAGCATTTT
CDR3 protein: CASSIGQGFNQPQHF

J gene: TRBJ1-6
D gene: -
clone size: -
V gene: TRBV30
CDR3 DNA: TGTGCCTGGAGGGGGGACGCGTTAAGGGGGAATTCACCCCTCCACTTT
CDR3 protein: CAWRGDALRGNSPLHF

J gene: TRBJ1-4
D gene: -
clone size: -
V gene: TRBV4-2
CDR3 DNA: TGTGCCAGCAGCCAAGATCATTGGGTCGGGAATGAAAAACTGTTTTTT
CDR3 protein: CASSQDHWVGNEKLFF

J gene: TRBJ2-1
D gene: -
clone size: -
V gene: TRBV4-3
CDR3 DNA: TGCGCCAGCAGCAAAAAACAGGGTGCTGAGCAGTTCTTC
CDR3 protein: CASSKKQGAEQFF

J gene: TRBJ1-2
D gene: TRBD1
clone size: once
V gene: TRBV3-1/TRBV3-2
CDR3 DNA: TGTGCCAGCAGCCAATCGGACAGGGTTTCCCGAGGCTACACCTTC
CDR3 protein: CASSQSDRVSRGYTF